Following are 27 T cell receptor beta chains from one sample sequenced in a study of Graves' ophthalmopathy and Graves' hyperthyroidism. Using RNA transcripts, the TCR beta CDR3 regions were amplified. A first-round RT-PCR used HTBI primers, followed by a second-round multiplex PCR. TCRdb reprocessed the multiplex PCR reads with MiXCR, giving one entry per CDR3 protein. The profile covers 300,000 to 400,000 distinct CDR3 sequences, with 15% to 20% appearing a single time and 9% to 15% taken by the ten largest. The sample taken for sequencing was peripheral blood. These receptors all come from an adult man with Graves' ophthalmopathy.

In its sample, this clonotype was seen many times. The chain carries TRBV7-9 and TRBJ2-2; D gene unclear. Deletions cut 0 bases from V and 2 bases from J, with 10 bases between. Germline V lookup: CDR1 SEHNR, CDR2 FQNEAQ (reference sequence). The CDR3 has 16 residues. CDR3 protein: CASSLAKWVNTGELFF. The CDR3 coding sequence is TGTGCCAGCAGCTTAGCGAAGTGGGTCAACACCGGGGAGCTGTTTTTT.

The chain is built from TRBV27 and TRBJ2-2, with TRBD1 as a possible D gene (5 bases). Trimming pared 6 bases from V and 2 bases from J, leaving 13 bases between. Germline CDR1 and CDR2: MNHEY and SMNVEV (reference sequence). The CDR3 contains 15 residues. The CDR3 sequence is CASSSSGKNTGELFF. CDR3 nucleotides: TGTGCCAGCAGCTCTTCAGGGAAAAACACCGGGGAGCTGTTTTTT.

This clonotype has at least ten counts. The chain couples TRBV27 to TRBJ1-3; TRBD1 agrees at 11 bases. The germline CDR1 and CDR2 sequences are MNHEY and SMNVEV (reference sequence). V dropped 8 bases and J dropped 3; count of bases not matched to a gene: 6. The CDR3 covers 15 residues. CDR3 region: CASSMDRGLGNTIYF. CDR3 bases: TGTGCCAGCTCTATGGACAGGGGGCTTGGAAACACCATATATTTT.

This clonotype was observed at least ten times. This rearrangement joins TRBV7-9 to TRBJ1-2; no firm D call. Deletions cut 2 bases from V and 4 bases from J, with 14 bases between. CDR1 is SEHNR, CDR2 FQNEAQ, per germline (reference sequence). The CDR3 runs 15 residues. CDR3 in DNA: TGTGCCAGCAGCTTAAATCGAATACATGGCTATGGCTACACCTTC. It specifies CASSLNRIHGYGYTF. Filled out from reference TRBV7-9 and TRBJ1-2, the complete variable domain reads DTGVSQNPRHKITKRGQNVTFRCDPISEHNRLYWYRQTLGQGPEFLTYFQNEAQLEKSRLLSDRFSAERPKGSFSTLEIQRTEQGDSAMYLCASSLNRIHGYGYTFGSGTRLTVV.

In this sample, this clonotype turned up many times. CDR3 residues: CASSPGRLSSYEQYF. Here the CDR3 DNA reads TGTGCCAGTAGCCCCGGGAGGCTGAGCTCCTACGAGCAGTACTTC. The rearrangement links TRBV19 to TRBJ2-7, with 7 bases lining up with TRBD2. Germline CDR1 and CDR2: LNHDA and SQIVND (reference sequence). The CDR3 has 15 amino acids. V shed 6 bases, J shed 0 bases, and the junction held 8 bases outside the gene matches.

On this clonotype: A much larger clone lies one base from this, so it may be a read error. The genes are TRBV29-1 and TRBJ2-2, with TRBD2 identical over 10 bases. The CDR3 sequence is 14 residues long. The germline CDR1 and CDR2 sequences are SQVTM and ANQGSEA. CDR3 in DNA: TGCATCGCCGGGACTAGCGCGGGATCCGGGGAGCTGTTTTTT. Translating it yields CIAGTSAGSGELFF.

This clonotype was observed at least ten times. V gene TRBV28 combines with J gene TRBJ1-2, with 7 bases identical to TRBD1. The ends lost 4 bases at V and 6 bases at J; junction bases unmatched: 11. Per the germline V gene, CDR1 is MDHEN and CDR2 is SYDVKM. The CDR3 spans 15 residues. CDR3 sequence reads: CASSSYRDSLNGYTF. CDR3 nucleotide sequence: TGTGCCAGCAGTTCCTACCGGGACAGCCTCAATGGCTACACCTTC.

The chain recombines TRBV4-1 with TRBJ1-5; D ambiguous. The CDR3 loop spans 14 amino acids. CDR1 MGHRA and CDR2 YSYEKL come from the germline V gene. V was trimmed by 1 base and J by 4 bases, leaving 8 bases between them. The CDR3 region has the DNA TGCGCCAGCAGCCAAGGACGGATGAATCAGCCCCAGCATTTT. Translated: CASSQGRMNQPQHF.

Many counts were recorded for this clonotype. This sequence joins TRBV29-1 and TRBJ1-1, with a weak D call TRBD1 (5 bases). CDR3 size: 13 residues. V was shortened by 6 bases and J by 0 bases, with 11 bases between the two germline ends. Per the germline V gene, CDR1 is SQVTM and CDR2 is ANQGSEA. The CDR3 here is CSVQGRLNTEAFF. CDR3 nucleotides: TGCAGCGTCCAGGGACGCTTGAACACTGAAGCTTTCTTT.

The sample holds a few counts of this clonotype. A read error may produce the germline difference seen at one junction end. This chain joins TRBV12-3 or TRBV12-4 and TRBJ2-5, with 12 bases aligning to TRBD2. The CDR3 covers 15 residues. The CDR3 sequence: CASGLTSGSRETQYF. Written as DNA, the CDR3 is TGTGCCAGCGGTTTGACTAGCGGGAGTCGAGAGACCCAGTACTTC.

The chain is built from TRBV6-4 and TRBJ2-4; 9 bases are a match to TRBD2. CDR1 and CDR2 (germline): MRHNA, SNTAGT. The ends lost 6 bases at V and 6 bases at J; junction bases unmatched: 6. The CDR3 contains 14 residues. CDR3 in amino acids: CASRGSGRINIQYF. CDR3 DNA: TGTGCCAGCAGGGGTAGCGGGAGAATAAACATTCAGTACTTC.

V gene TRBV6-2 or TRBV6-3 combines with J gene TRBJ2-7, with no clear D. The assigned J gene may be wrong: the sequence end matches TRBJ2-1 better. The CDR3 runs to 11 residues. Per the germline V gene, CDR1 is MNHEY and CDR2 is SVGEGT. The CDR3 bases are TGTGCCATCAGCTCGAATTACGAGCAGTTCTTC. Translated: CAISSNYEQFF.

In its sample, this clonotype was seen many times. The chain combines TRBV20-1 with TRBJ2-5, with 14 nucleotides matching TRBD2. V lost 6 bases and J lost 5; bases outside the gene matches: 11. Germline V lookup: CDR1 DFQATT, CDR2 SNEGSKA (reference sequence). The CDR3 length is 16 residues. DNA of the CDR3: TGCAGTGCCGGCGGAGAGACTAGCGGGGGGGTGGAGACCCAGTACTTC. Its translation: CSAGGETSGGVETQYF.

The sample holds many counts of this clonotype. The rearrangement joins TRBV6-5 to TRBJ1-5, with D possibly matching TRBD1 (5 bases). V was shortened by 3 bases and J by 0 bases, with 9 bases between the two germline ends. CDR1 is MNHEY and CDR2 is SVGAGI in the germline V gene. The CDR3 totals 15 residues. CDR3 loop: CASSYGTSSNQPQHF. As DNA, the CDR3 is TGTGCCAGCAGTTATGGGACGAGTAGCAATCAGCCCCAGCATTTT.

This clonotype appeared once. The V gene is TRBV28, the J gene TRBJ2-5; tentative D call: TRBD2 (6 bases). Trimming took 7 bases from V and 5 from J, leaving 11 bases between them. CDR1 and CDR2 from the germline V gene are MDHEN and SYDVKM. The CDR3 has 12 residues. The CDR3 DNA sequence: TGTGCCAGCATCGGGGGAGAGGAGACCCAGTACTTC. Its translation: CASIGGEETQYF. Looking up the rest from reference TRBV28 and TRBJ2-5 gives the full variable domain: DVKVTQSSRYLVKRTGEKVFLECVQDMDHENMFWYRQDPGLGLRLIYFSYDVKMKEKGDIPEGYSVSREKKERFSLILESASTNQTSMYLCASIGGEETQYFGPGTRLLVL.

This clonotype was detected ten times or more. The chain links TRBV20-1 to TRBJ2-6, with D possibly matching TRBD1 (5 bases). The CDR3 spans 15 residues. With 5 bases removed from V and 2 bases from J, the gap between germline ends came to 13 bases. In germline, CDR1 is DFQATT, CDR2 SNEGSKA (reference sequence). CDR3 in DNA: TGCAGTGCTGACCCCAGACAGACTGGGGCCAACGTCCTGACTTTC. As protein: CSADPRQTGANVLTF.

The table lists this clonotype with many counts. The chain has TRBV20-1 and TRBJ2-7; 10 nucleotides align to TRBD2. The CDR3 loop spans 14 amino acids. CDR1 and CDR2 from the germline V gene are DFQATT and SNEGSKA (reference sequence). V gave up 3 bases and J gave up 5 bases; unmatched junction bases: 7. The CDR3 nucleotides read TGCAGTGCTAGCCCCCCGGGACTAGCGAACGAGCAGTACTTC. Translated: CSASPPGLANEQYF.

This clonotype was counted many times. This chain joins TRBV6-1 and TRBJ2-7, with D uncertain. The CDR3 sequence is 14 residues long. Germline V gene data show CDR1 as MNHNS and CDR2 as SASEGT. V lost 2 bases to trimming and J lost 0 bases, with 8 bases between them. CDR3 region: CASSERRTSYEQYF. In DNA form, the CDR3 reads TGTGCCAGCAGTGAAAGGAGAACCTCCTACGAGCAGTACTTC.

This clonotype was recorded many times. The CDR3, as DNA: TGTGCCAGCAGCTTAGTGGGACACCAGAACACCGGGGAGCTGTTTTTT. This sequence encodes CASSLVGHQNTGELFF. The rearrangement joins TRBV7-9 to TRBJ2-2; the D gene is possibly TRBD1 (6 bases). The germline V and J ends were trimmed by 1 base and 1 base, with 10 bases remaining between them. The CDR3 has 16 residues. Germline-derived CDR1 and CDR2 are SEHNR and FQNEAQ (reference sequence).

This clonotype came up many times. The chain is built from TRBV24-1 and TRBJ2-2; TRBD2 is a possible D gene (5 bases). Germline loops: CDR1 KGHDR, CDR2 SFDVKD. V lost 7 bases to trimming and J lost 4 bases, with 15 bases between them. The CDR3 totals 15 residues. CDR3 DNA sequence: TGTGCCACCAGCGATAACTTGGCGGGCACCGGGGAGCTGTTTTTT. It codes for CATSDNLAGTGELFF.

This clonotype was counted ten times or more. J is TRBJ2-2 and V is TRBV11-1, with D maybe TRBD1 (5 bases). Germline assignment: CDR1 SGHAT and CDR2 FQDESV (reference sequence). Trimming took 2 bases from V and 0 from J, leaving 10 bases between them. The CDR3 is 16 residues long. CDR3 residues: CASSLIGEPNTGELFF. Written as DNA, the CDR3 is TGTGCCAGCAGCTTAATAGGGGAACCGAACACCGGGGAGCTGTTTTTT.

This clonotype was picked up many times. The chain uses TRBV12-3 or TRBV12-4 and TRBJ2-7; TRBD2 might be the D (5 bases). This CDR3 contains 14 residues. Trimming removed 4 bases from V and 2 bases from J, with 12 bases in between. The CDR3 sequence is CASSSSPGTYEQYF. CDR3 nucleotide sequence: TGTGCCAGCAGTTCTAGCCCAGGTACCTACGAGCAGTACTTC.

Concerning this clonotype itself: Since the CDR3 does not end with the conserved phenylalanine or tryptophan, this likely comes from a read error. The gene calls are TRBV7-2 and TRBJ2-5, with TRBD2 as a possible D gene (6 bases). Germline CDR1 is SGHTA and CDR2 is FQGNSA. V was trimmed by 6 bases and J by 4 bases, leaving 15 bases between them. The CDR3 sequence is 14 residues long. CDR3 DNA sequence: TGTGCCAGCAGGGTGGGTCTAGCGTCAGAGACCCAGTACTCC. Translation: CASRVGLASETQYS.

Ten or more counts support this clonotype. This chain connects TRBV6-2 or TRBV6-3 to TRBJ1-5; D ambiguous. Trimming removed 6 bases from V and 1 base from J, with 10 bases in between. CDR3 size: 14 residues. Per the germline V gene, CDR1 is MNHEY and CDR2 is SVGEGT. The CDR3 spells CASSRPGSNQPQHF. Here the CDR3 DNA reads TGTGCCAGCAGCCGCCCAGGCAGCAATCAGCCCCAGCATTTT.

This clonotype was counted many times. This chain uses TRBV11-1 with TRBJ2-3, with D possibly matching TRBD2 (5 bases). The CDR3 is made up of 17 amino acids. CDR1 and CDR2 (germline): SGHAT, FQDESV (reference sequence). Trimming removed 2 bases at V and 2 bases at J, with 17 bases between. CDR3 DNA: TGTGCCAGCAGCTTATTTCGTCAGCAGCGGAACACAGATACGCAGTATTTT. This translates into CASSLFRQQRNTDTQYF.

J is TRBJ1-2 and V is TRBV6-5, with D possibly TRBD1 on 6 matching bases. CDR1 MNHEY and CDR2 SVGAGI come from the germline V gene. V lost 4 bases to trimming and J lost 10 bases, with 22 bases between them. The length of the CDR3 is 15 residues. The CDR3, as DNA: TGTGCCAGCAGTTTTTTAACAGGGATGCAGGCCACCTACACCTTC. Translating it yields CASSFLTGMQATYTF.

This clonotype showed up many times. The chain combines TRBV5-1 with TRBJ2-7; TRBD1 aligns across 7 bases. Germline loops: CDR1 SGHRS, CDR2 YFSETQ. The ends lost 3 bases at V and 7 bases at J; junction bases unmatched: 7. The CDR3 has 13 residues. The CDR3 nucleotides are TGCGCCAGCAGCTGGACAGGTCTACGGGAGCAGTACTTC. Its protein is CASSWTGLREQYF.